The TCR beta chain under discussion was sequenced for a study of graft-versus-host responses after intestinal transplantation. The germline V gene encodes CDR1 LNHDA and CDR2 SQIVND (reference sequence). The CDR3 length is 16 residues. The trim removed 5 bases at V and 7 bases at J, leaving 5 bases unmatched. This clone has only one observation. What it binds is unknown. The repertoire was sequenced with immunoSEQ multiplex PCR; TCRdb's copy has only in-frame clones and lacks some. The data contain approximately 90,000 clones, 80% to 95% of them singletons. Study-wide results and limits: GvH clones surfaced in recipient marrow, some emerging earlier in ileum or blood. Maximum circulating GvH clone levels tracked with early post-transplant HvG decreases.

This chain connects TRBV19 to TRBJ2-2, with TRBD2 matching over 15 bases. The clonotype comes from a human donor who was the organ donor for an intestinal transplant. Sequenced here: unstimulated CD8+ T cells sorted from spleen or lymph node cells, sampled before transplant. CDR3 loop: CASSLWTSGGDGELFF. The CDR3 nucleotides are TGTGCCAGTAGTCTTTGGACTAGCGGGGGGGACGGGGAGCTGTTTTTT.